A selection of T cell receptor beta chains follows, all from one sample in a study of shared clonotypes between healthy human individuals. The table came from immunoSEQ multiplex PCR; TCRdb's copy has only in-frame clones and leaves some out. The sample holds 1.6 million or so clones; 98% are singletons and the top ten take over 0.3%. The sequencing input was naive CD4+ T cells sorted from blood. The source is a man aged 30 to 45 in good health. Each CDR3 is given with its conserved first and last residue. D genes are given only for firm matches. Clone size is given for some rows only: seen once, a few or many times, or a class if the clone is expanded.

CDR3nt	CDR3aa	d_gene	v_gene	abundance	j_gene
TGCAGCGCAGAGACGGCCGGGACTCTAAATCCCCTCACAGATACGCAGTATTTT	CSAETAGTLNPLTDTQYF	-	TRBV29-1	-	TRBJ2-3
TGCGCCAGCAGCCCGGTGGGGGGCGGAAACACCGGGGAGCTGTTTTTT	CASSPVGGGNTGELFF	-	TRBV5-1	-	TRBJ2-2
TGCGCCAGCAGTGAGCCGGGACTACCCTCAATCGAGCAGTACTTC	CASSEPGLPSIEQYF	TRBD2	TRBV10-2	-	TRBJ2-7
TGTGCCAGCAGGAGGACTAGCCCCTCATGGGGTGAGACCCAGTACTTC	CASRRTSPSWGETQYF	TRBD2	TRBV28	-	TRBJ2-5
TGTGCCTGGAGTCCCCGGACTAGTTTCACTGGCGAGCAGTACTTC	CAWSPRTSFTGEQYF	TRBD2	TRBV30	once	TRBJ2-7
TGTGCCAGCAGCTTGAGTCTTCGGGAGGGGCATGGGGAGCAGTTCTTC	CASSLSLREGHGEQFF	TRBD2	TRBV5-4	-	TRBJ2-1
TGTGCCAGCAGCTTAGGACTAGCGGATAACACCGGGGAGCTGTTTTTT	CASSLGLADNTGELFF	TRBD2	TRBV5-5	-	TRBJ2-2
TGTGCCAGTAGTCTGATGATCGGACTAGCGGGAGGGCCGAATGAGCAGTTCTTC	CASSLMIGLAGGPNEQFF	TRBD2	TRBV19	-	TRBJ2-1
TGTGCCAGCAGTGAATCAGATACGCAGTATTTT	CASSESDTQYF	-	TRBV2	once	TRBJ2-3
TGTGCCAGCAGCCCTGAGACAGGGCGGGTCCGCGGGGAGCAGTACTTC	CASSPETGRVRGEQYF	TRBD1	TRBV7-9	-	TRBJ2-7
TGTGCCAGCAGATCGACAGGTAGCACAGATACGCAGTATTTT	CASRSTGSTDTQYF	-	TRBV6-1	-	TRBJ2-3
TGCGCCAGCAGCTTGGGACTAGCGGATTACAATGAGCAGTTCTTC	CASSLGLADYNEQFF	TRBD2	TRBV5-1	-	TRBJ2-1
TGTGCCAGCAGCTTACTCGACGGACGCTCCTACAATGAGCAGTTCTTC	CASSLLDGRSYNEQFF	-	TRBV7-9	-	TRBJ2-1
TGTGCCAGCAGCTCACAGGGTAACTATGGCTACACCTTC	CASSSQGNYGYTF	-	TRBV6-1	-	TRBJ1-2
TGTGCCAGCTCACGCGGTGTGGACAGTTCGAGCACCGGGGAGCTGTTTTTT	CASSRGVDSSSTGELFF	-	TRBV18	-	TRBJ2-2
TGTGCCACCAGCAGAGATTACAGGGTCCACGAGCAGTACTTC	CATSRDYRVHEQYF	-	TRBV15	once	TRBJ2-7
TGTGCCAGCAGCTTGCAGCAGTTACAAGAGACCCAGTACTTC	CASSLQQLQETQYF	-	TRBV5-4	-	TRBJ2-5
TGTGCCAGCAGCTCTGGGGGAGGCACAGATACGCAGTATTTT	CASSSGGGTDTQYF	-	TRBV7-9	-	TRBJ2-3
TGCGCCAGCAGCCCCGGGACTACTTACGAGCAGTACTTC	CASSPGTTYEQYF	TRBD2	TRBV5-1	-	TRBJ2-7
TGTGCCAGCAGTTCAGAGTGGCGTACCTACAATGAGCAGTTCTTC	CASSSEWRTYNEQFF	-	TRBV9	-	TRBJ2-1
TGTGCCAGCAGCCGTACCGGAACTAGCGGGCTCTCCTACGAGCAGTACTTC	CASSRTGTSGLSYEQYF	TRBD2	TRBV7-8	-	TRBJ2-7
TGTGCCAGCAGCTTGGGCGGACCAACGGCTGGCTACACCTTC	CASSLGGPTAGYTF	-	TRBV5-4	-	TRBJ1-2
TGCAGCGTTGAAATGGTGGTCTGGAGAGGGGAGACCCAGTACTTC	CSVEMVVWRGETQYF	-	TRBV29-1	-	TRBJ2-5
TGTGCCAGCAGCTTAGATTCCGGAGCGTTCAATGAGCAGTTCTTC	CASSLDSGAFNEQFF	-	TRBV7-9	once	TRBJ2-1
TGCGCCAGCACCCTGGGTCCCGGGAGGACAAACACCGGGGAGCTGTTTTTT	CASTLGPGRTNTGELFF	TRBD2	TRBV5-1	-	TRBJ2-2
TGTGCCAGCAGTTTACACGGGACCGCCGCAGATACGCAGTATTTT	CASSLHGTAADTQYF	-	TRBV27	-	TRBJ2-3
TGTGCCAGCAGGCGACAAGGGGGCCCTAACTATGGCTACACCTTC	CASRRQGGPNYGYTF	TRBD1	TRBV14	-	TRBJ1-2
TGTGCCAGTAGCCGGACAGGGCTTCGGCAGCCCCAGCATTTT	CASSRTGLRQPQHF	TRBD1	TRBV19	-	TRBJ1-5